This TCR beta chain appears in the sequencing data of a study of T cells in Graves' hyperthyroidism and ophthalmopathy. On the study more broadly: Blood was drawn when the patient was first diagnosed and still untreated.

This clonotype came up many times. Diagnosis of hyperthyroidism was new in patients aged 18 to 65, and its duration was under 2 months. Exclusion criteria comprised uncontrolled infection, other autoimmune disease, pregnancy or lactation. Amplified regions were TCR beta CDR3 sequences from RNA transcripts. The TCR CDR3 was amplified in a first-round RT-PCR using the HTBI primer set. MiXCR, run by TCRdb on the multiplex PCR reads, gives a single entry per CDR3 protein. In the table there are a few hundred thousand distinct CDR3 sequences, less than 15% of which are singletons. The CDR3 sequence is 16 residues long. Germline loops: CDR1 PRHDT, CDR2 FYEKMQ (reference sequence). V lost 2 bases, J lost 5 bases, and 11 bases stayed unmatched.

This receptor was taken from a middle-aged woman with Graves' hyperthyroidism that later progressed to Graves' ophthalmopathy. The sequencing input was blood. The genes are TRBV13 and TRBJ2-5, with 7 positions matching TRBD2. In DNA, the CDR3 is TGTGCCAGCAGCTTATATCCGGGCGGGAGTGGCGAGACCCAGTACTTC. Its protein product is CASSLYPGGSGETQYF.